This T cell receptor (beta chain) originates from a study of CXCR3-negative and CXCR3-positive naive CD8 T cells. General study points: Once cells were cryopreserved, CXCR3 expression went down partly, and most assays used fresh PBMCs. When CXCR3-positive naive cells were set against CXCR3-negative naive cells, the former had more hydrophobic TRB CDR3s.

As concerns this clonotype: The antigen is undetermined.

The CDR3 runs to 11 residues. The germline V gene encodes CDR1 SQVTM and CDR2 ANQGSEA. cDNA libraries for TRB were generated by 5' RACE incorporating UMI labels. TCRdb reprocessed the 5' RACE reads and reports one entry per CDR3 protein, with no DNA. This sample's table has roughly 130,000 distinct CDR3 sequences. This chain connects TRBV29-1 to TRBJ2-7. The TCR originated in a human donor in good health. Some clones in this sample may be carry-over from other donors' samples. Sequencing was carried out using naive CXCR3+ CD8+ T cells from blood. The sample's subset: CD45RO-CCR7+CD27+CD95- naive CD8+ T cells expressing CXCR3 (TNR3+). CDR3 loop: CSVELRYEQYF.